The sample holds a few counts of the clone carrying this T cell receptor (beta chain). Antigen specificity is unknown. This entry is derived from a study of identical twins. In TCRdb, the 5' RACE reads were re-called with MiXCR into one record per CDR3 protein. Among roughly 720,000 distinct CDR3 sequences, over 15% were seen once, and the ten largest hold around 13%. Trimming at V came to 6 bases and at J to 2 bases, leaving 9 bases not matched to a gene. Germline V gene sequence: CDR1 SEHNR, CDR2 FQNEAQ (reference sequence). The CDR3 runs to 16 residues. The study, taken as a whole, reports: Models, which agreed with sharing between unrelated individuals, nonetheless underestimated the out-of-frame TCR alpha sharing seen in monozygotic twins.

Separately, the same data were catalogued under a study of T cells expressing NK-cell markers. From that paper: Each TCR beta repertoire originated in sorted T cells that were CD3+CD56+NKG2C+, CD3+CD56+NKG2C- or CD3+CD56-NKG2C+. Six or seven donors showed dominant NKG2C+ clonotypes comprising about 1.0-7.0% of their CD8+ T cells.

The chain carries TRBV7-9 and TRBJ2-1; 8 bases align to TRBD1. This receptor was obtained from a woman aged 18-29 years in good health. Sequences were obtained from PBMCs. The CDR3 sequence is CASSNPRTGTYNEQFF. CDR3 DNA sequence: TGTGCCAGCAGTAACCCCAGGACAGGGACCTACAATGAGCAGTTCTTC.